This TCR beta chain derives from a study of tumor-infiltrating lymphocytes in oesophageal squamous cell carcinoma. TCRdb recomputed calls from the PCR reads with MiXCR, one row per CDR3 protein. This table has approximately 18,000 distinct CDR3 sequences, about 40% appearing once. There are 13 residues in the CDR3. V shed 1 base and J shed 2 bases, with 5 bases lying between them. V gene TRBV12-3 or TRBV12-4 combines with J gene TRBJ2-5, with D unresolved. This receptor was taken from a female donor with esophageal squamous cell carcinoma. The sample comprised normal esophageal tissue next to the tumor. This CDR3 reads CASSLGLQETQYF. CDR3 bases: TGTGCCAGCAGTTTAGGACTTCAAGAGACCCAGTACTTC.